The 30 T cell receptor beta chains below were found in one sample sequenced in a study of cytomegalovirus exposure and HLA in healthy donors. The study ran its PCR with 60 Vbeta and 13 Jbeta primers. The assay was immunoSEQ multiplex PCR, and TCRdb's table has in-frame clones only and misses some. The data contain more than 85,000 clones, around four fifths of them singletons. The sample consisted of PBMCs. The receptors stem from a man in his thirties or forties in good health and CMV-seronegative.

The chain recombines TRBV13 with TRBJ2-3; 7 bases fit TRBD1. Germline V gene data show CDR1 as PRHDT and CDR2 as FYEKMQ (reference sequence). Losses at the gene ends were 2 bases for V and 0 bases for J; bases not matched to a gene: 26. This CDR3 region has 23 residues. Here the CDR3 DNA reads TGTGCCAGCAGCTTAAGCCTCCGGGACAGAATTTCTGGGCCCCCGGCTAGCACAGATACGCAGTATTTT. This encodes CASSLSLRDRISGPPASTDTQYF.

The chain has TRBV11-3 and TRBJ2-1; D not resolved. The germline V gene has CDR1 SGHNT and CDR2 YENEEA. The germline V and J ends were trimmed by 2 bases and 7 bases, with 6 bases remaining between them. CDR3 length: 12 amino acids. The CDR3 coding sequence is TGTGCCAGCAGCTTACCCGGGAATGAGCAGTTCTTC. Protein sequence: CASSLPGNEQFF.

This clone was seen only once. The genes are TRBV27 and TRBJ1-4; D perhaps matches TRBD1 (5 bases). The CDR3 is 14 residues long. From germline, CDR1 is MNHEY and CDR2 SMNVEV (reference sequence). Trimming took off 4 bases at V and 7 bases at J, with 13 bases between the two ends. CDR3: CASSWRERGEKLFF. In DNA, the CDR3 is TGTGCCAGCAGTTGGAGGGAAAGGGGTGAAAAACTGTTTTTT.

The chain joins TRBV7-9 to TRBJ2-1, with 9 nucleotides matching TRBD2. Losses at the gene ends were 2 bases for V and 9 bases for J; bases not matched to a gene: 11. The CDR3 length is 16 residues. Germline CDR1 SEHNR, CDR2 FQNEAQ (reference sequence). The CDR3 DNA reads TGTGCCAGCAGCTTATTAGCGGGAGATTTCGGGGGTGAGCAGTTCTTC. Encoded protein: CASSLLAGDFGGEQFF.

The V and J genes are TRBV10-2 and TRBJ2-1; perhaps TRBD2 as D (6 bases). Germline loops: CDR1 WSHSY, CDR2 SAAADI. V lost 0 bases to trimming and J lost 10 bases, with 10 bases between them. The CDR3 extends over 13 amino acids. The DNA of the CDR3 is TGCGCCAGCAGTGAGTCGTATCTAGCGGAGCAGTTCTTC. Amino acid sequence: CASSESYLAEQFF.

The chain is built from TRBV7-2 and TRBJ2-2, with a possible D match to TRBD1 (6 bases). Germline CDR1 and CDR2: SGHTA and FQGNSA. There are 18 residues in the CDR3. Trimming cost V 6 bases and J 1 base, with 21 bases left between them. For the CDR3, the DNA is TGTGCCAGCAGTCCTAGCCAGGGGTTGAAGAGGAACACCGGGGAGCTGTTTTTT. Its protein is CASSPSQGLKRNTGELFF. The full variable domain, in which reference TRBV7-2 and TRBJ2-2 provide the parts outside the CDR3, is GAGVSQSPSNKVTEKGKDVELRCDPISGHTALYWYRQSLGQGLEFLIYFQGNSAPDKSGLPSDRFSAERTGGSVSTLTIQRTQQEDSAVYLCASSPSQGLKRNTGELFFGEGSRLTVL.

This rearrangement joins TRBV15 to TRBJ2-1, with 13 bases aligning to TRBD2. The V and J ends lost 0 bases and 8 bases, in that order; junction bases with no gene match: 7. CDR1 is LNHNV and CDR2 is YYDKDF in the germline V gene (reference sequence). This CDR3 has 17 amino acids. CDR3: CATSRDPTSGGDYEQFF. In nucleotides, the CDR3 is TGTGCCACCAGCAGAGATCCCACTAGCGGGGGGGATTATGAGCAGTTCTTC.

This clone was seen only once. The gene calls are TRBV28 and TRBJ2-2, with TRBD1 identical over 8 bases. The V gene end was trimmed by 2 bases and the J gene end by 6 bases; junction bases not matched to a gene: 5. The CDR3 sequence is 15 residues long. Germline values: CDR1 MDHEN, CDR2 SYDVKM. The CDR3 DNA follows: TGTGCCAGCAGTTTACAGGACAGGGATTCCGGGGAGCTGTTTTTT. Protein product: CASSLQDRDSGELFF.

CDR3 in amino acids: CASSLEVGVAGVEQFF. Written as DNA, the CDR3 is TGTGCCAGCAGCTTGGAGGTTGGGGTAGCGGGAGTGGAGCAGTTCTTC. V and J are TRBV5-6 and TRBJ2-1, with 9 bases that match TRBD2. Trimming at V came to 0 bases and at J to 10 bases, leaving 11 bases not matched to a gene. The CDR3 is 16 amino acids. Looked up from germline, CDR1 is SGHDT and CDR2 is YYEEEE.

The chain combines TRBV10-1 with TRBJ2-5; unclear D gene. The J call may be incorrect, as the DNA end agrees better with TRBJ2-7. Germline-derived CDR1 and CDR2 are WNHNN and SYGVQD (reference sequence). The CDR3 contains 15 residues. The CDR3 DNA is TGCGCCAGCAGTGAGTCTGGCGGTACTTACTACGAGCAGTACTTC. Amino acid sequence: CASSESGGTYYEQYF.

This clone has more than one count but fewer than ten. V gene TRBV18 combines with J gene TRBJ1-1; 9 bases agree with TRBD1. With 4 bases clipped from V and 1 base from J, the junction kept 1 base outside the gene matches. In germline, CDR1 is KGHSH, CDR2 LQKENI. The CDR3 has 14 amino acids. The CDR3 sequence: CASSLDRGNTEAFF. The CDR3 DNA sequence: TGTGCCAGCTCACTGGACAGGGGGAACACTGAAGCTTTCTTT.

V usage is TRBV6-1 and J usage is TRBJ1-2; TRBD1 aligns across 8 bases. The CDR3 consists of 12 residues. Germline V gene lookup returns CDR1 MNHNS and CDR2 SASEGT. The ends lost 6 bases at V and 8 bases at J; junction bases unmatched: 5. The CDR3 bases are TGTGCCAGCAGGGCAGGGGGCCCGGGCTACACCTTC. Its translation is CASRAGGPGYTF.

V gene TRBV18 combines with J gene TRBJ2-7; a weak D match, TRBD2 (6 bases). V was shortened by 0 bases and J by 3 bases, with 9 bases between the two germline ends. Germline values: CDR1 KGHSH, CDR2 LQKENI. The CDR3 has 14 residues. The chain's CDR3 is CASSPPGLVYEQYF. For the CDR3, the DNA is TGTGCCAGCTCACCACCGGGACTTGTCTACGAGCAGTACTTC.

The chain employs TRBV4-3 and TRBJ2-3; D is possibly TRBD2 (5 bases). Germline CDR1 reads LGHNA; CDR2 reads YSLEER. The CDR3 covers 17 residues. V was cut by 0 bases and J by 7 bases, with 20 bases left in between. The CDR3 spells CASSQDRGILSGYTQYF. In DNA form, the CDR3 reads TGCGCCAGCAGCCAAGATCGAGGGATTCTCTCCGGGTATACGCAGTATTTT.

The rearrangement uses TRBV29-1 and TRBJ2-2; possibly TRBD2 for D (7 bases). Germline V gene lookup returns CDR1 SQVTM and CDR2 ANQGSEA. This CDR3 spans 14 amino acids. The V end was cut by 5 bases, the J end by 4 bases, with 14 bases between. In DNA form, the CDR3 reads TGCAGCGTTTTTGGGGGGGCGAGCACCGGGGAGCTGTTTTTT. It yields the protein CSVFGGASTGELFF.

The J gene is TRBJ2-1, the V gene TRBV5-1; 7 positions match TRBD2. Germline trimming cut 1 base from V and 4 bases from J; bases unmatched to any gene: 2. The CDR3 has 14 residues. Per the germline V gene, CDR1 is SGHRS and CDR2 is YFSETQ. The CDR3 protein is CASSLRAGYNEQFF. CDR3 DNA: TGCGCCAGCAGCTTGCGAGCGGGGTACAATGAGCAGTTCTTC.

The chain recombines TRBV4-3 with TRBJ2-5; 9 bases line up with TRBD1. CDR3 length equals 18 residues. V lost 3 bases to trimming and J lost 5 bases; unmatched junction nucleotides: 16. Per germline, CDR1 LGHNA and CDR2 YSLEER. The CDR3 loop reads CASSQDRGLSNLVETQYF. As DNA, the CDR3 is TGCGCCAGCAGCCAGGACAGGGGCCTCTCCAACCTCGTGGAGACCCAGTACTTC.

The chain couples TRBV7-9 to TRBJ2-7, with 7 bases fitting TRBD1. The CDR3 loop spans 17 amino acids. Germline loops: CDR1 SEHNR, CDR2 FQNEAQ (reference sequence). V shed 2 bases and J 0 bases; nucleotides not matched to a gene: 10. CDR3 loop: CASSLPQGLSLSYEQYF. The CDR3 DNA is TGTGCCAGCAGCTTACCACAGGGGCTCTCACTCTCCTACGAGCAGTACTTC.

V and J are TRBV25-1 and TRBJ1-6; D uncertain. Per germline, CDR1 MGHDK and CDR2 SYGVNS. The CDR3 contains 16 residues. V gave up 5 bases and J gave up 0 bases, with 11 bases separating them. The DNA of the CDR3 is TGTGCCAGCAGTTCCGTTTATAGCTCCTATAATTCACCCCTCCACTTT. Amino acid sequence: CASSSVYSSYNSPLHF.

This chain uses TRBV7-8 with TRBJ1-2; 11 bases fit TRBD1. The CDR3 is 15 residues long. Trimming cost V 4 bases and J 8 bases; bases outside gene matches: 9. Per germline, CDR1 SGHVS and CDR2 FQNEAQ. The CDR3 spells CASSYLGTGGNGYTF. Here the CDR3 DNA reads TGTGCCAGCAGCTACTTAGGGACAGGGGGGAACGGCTACACCTTC.

The rearrangement joins TRBV19 to TRBJ1-3, with D unresolved. Germline V CDR1 and CDR2: LNHDA, SQIVND (reference sequence). The CDR3 spans 14 residues. Trimming took 5 bases from V and 2 from J, leaving 10 bases between them. Written as DNA, the CDR3 is TGTGCCAGTAGTGCTGCGGGGACTGGAAACACCATATATTTT. Translation: CASSAAGTGNTIYF.

The chain links TRBV15 to TRBJ1-5; tentatively, D is TRBD1 (5 bases). Trimming stripped 3 bases from V and 4 bases from J, with 19 bases between. CDR1 is LNHNV and CDR2 is YYDKDF in the germline V gene (reference sequence). This CDR3 has 17 amino acids. The CDR3 nucleotides read TGTGCCACCAGCAGTGGGGGGAGGGACGGGAGAAATCAGCCCCAGCATTTT. Protein: CATSSGGRDGRNQPQHF.

This chain links TRBV7-2 with TRBJ1-4, with D possibly matching TRBD1 (5 bases). The CDR3 has 13 amino acids. Germline loops: CDR1 SGHTA, CDR2 FQGNSA. The ends were cut back, 7 bases at V and 3 bases at J, with 9 bases in the middle. CDR3 loop: CASTRAANEKLFF. CDR3 sequence (DNA): TGTGCCAGCACCAGGGCGGCTAATGAAAAACTGTTTTTT. Supplemented by reference TRBV7-2 and TRBJ1-4, the full variable domain reads GAGVSQSPSNKVTEKGKDVELRCDPISGHTALYWYRQSLGQGLEFLIYFQGNSAPDKSGLPSDRFSAERTGGSVSTLTIQRTQQEDSAVYLCASTRAANEKLFFGSGTQLSVL.

The chain's CDR3 is CASSQERLGGVSSYNEQFF. In DNA form, the CDR3 reads TGCGCCAGCAGCCAAGAGAGACTAGGCGGAGTTAGCTCCTACAATGAGCAGTTCTTC. This chain joins TRBV4-3 and TRBJ2-1, with D perhaps matching TRBD2 (6 bases). Trimming cost V 0 bases and J 0 bases, with 18 bases left between them. The germline CDR1 and CDR2 sequences are LGHNA and YSLEER. The CDR3 has 19 amino acids.

This clone was found once. The chain combines TRBV5-1 with TRBJ2-2; 11 bases match TRBD2. J was trimmed by 1 base and V by 4 bases; bases with no gene match: 3. The length of the CDR3 is 16 residues. Germline V gene lookup returns CDR1 SGHRS and CDR2 YFSETQ. CDR3 sequence (DNA): TGCGCCAGCAGCGTCGGGACTAGCGGGAACACCGGGGAGCTGTTTTTT. Protein: CASSVGTSGNTGELFF.

This chain links TRBV4-1 with TRBJ2-5, with D perhaps TRBD2 (5 bases). V dropped 2 bases and J dropped 5 bases, with 9 bases sitting between them. The CDR3 runs 13 residues. Germline CDR1 is MGHRA and CDR2 is YSYEKL. In DNA form, the CDR3 reads TGCGCCAGCAGCCAACGCCTAGCCGAGACCCAGTACTTC. Its translation is CASSQRLAETQYF.

The chain is built from TRBV30 and TRBJ2-1, with D possibly being TRBD1 (6 bases). The germline V gene has CDR1 GTSNPN and CDR2 SVGIG (reference sequence). The ends were cut back, 1 base at V and 0 bases at J, with 13 bases in the middle. The CDR3 loop spans 16 amino acids. The CDR3: CAWSGGRTGSYNEQFF. As DNA, the CDR3 is TGTGCCTGGAGTGGGGGGCGGACGGGCTCCTACAATGAGCAGTTCTTC. The full variable domain, in which reference TRBV30 and TRBJ2-1 provide the parts outside the CDR3, is SQTIHQWPATLVQPVGSPLSLECTVEGTSNPNLYWYRQAAGRGLQLLFYSVGIGQISSEVPQNLSASRPQDRQFILSSKKLLLSDSGFYLCAWSGGRTGSYNEQFFGPGTRLTVL.

The V gene is TRBV5-1, the J gene TRBJ2-3; TRBD2 might be the D (5 bases). The CDR3 is made up of 16 amino acids. Germline V gene lookup returns CDR1 SGHRS and CDR2 YFSETQ. The germline V and J ends were trimmed by 0 bases and 0 bases, with 11 bases remaining between them. CDR3 bases: TGCGCCAGCAGCTTGGGTCCGCTAGCTAGCACAGATACGCAGTATTTT. This encodes CASSLGPLASTDTQYF.

The chain has TRBV28 and TRBJ2-1; the D is unclear. Per germline, CDR1 MDHEN and CDR2 SYDVKM. This CDR3 is built from 14 residues. The V end was cut by 3 bases, the J end by 3 bases, with 9 bases between. The CDR3: CASSLTGFYNEQFF. The DNA for the CDR3 is TGTGCCAGCAGTTTGACGGGTTTCTACAATGAGCAGTTCTTC.

The J gene is TRBJ2-2, the V gene TRBV9, with 14 bases that match TRBD2. Germline CDR1 reads SGDLS; CDR2 reads YYNGEE. CDR3 length equals 18 residues. Trimming took 0 bases from V and 8 from J; bases not matched to a gene: 9. CDR3 in DNA: TGTGCCAGCAGCGTAGGACCGGGACTAGCGGGAGTAGGGGGGGAGCTGTTTTTT. Protein product: CASSVGPGLAGVGGELFF.